The rows below give T cell receptor beta chains drawn from one sample of a study of shared clonotypes between healthy human individuals. Generated by immunoSEQ multiplex PCR, the TCRdb table keeps only in-frame clones and is missing some. The table lists approximately 2,300,000 clones, roughly 92% of them singletons. Sequenced input: naive CD4+ T cells from PBMCs. The receptors derive from a young man in good health. Some clones in this sample may be carry-over from other donors' samples. Both conserved end residues are part of each CDR3. The D gene is left open where the match is weak. Not all rows give a size; the values are once, few, many and, for expanded clones, a class.

TRBD1 14 TRBJ1-2 TRBV2 . CASREDRGLYGYTF TGTGCCAGCAGAGAAGACAGGGGGCTGTATGGCTACACCTTC
. 13 TRBJ2-5 TRBV2 . CASGRGRGETQYF TGTGCCAGCGGACGGGGAAGAGGAGAGACCCAGTACTTC
TRBD1 14 TRBJ1-1 TRBV12-5 . CASGLDQDRGLAFF TGTGCTAGTGGTTTGGATCAAGACAGGGGTCTCGCTTTCTTT
. 15 TRBJ2-1 TRBV9 . CASTRGRGPYNEQFF TGTGCCAGCACCAGAGGGCGGGGACCCTACAATGAGCAGTTCTTC
. 15 TRBJ2-7 TRBV28 . CASIPGGSVTYEQYF TGTGCCAGCATTCCCGGAGGGTCAGTGACCTACGAGCAGTACTTC
TRBD1 16 TRBJ1-5 TRBV18 . CASSLRTGGSNQPQHF TGTGCCAGCTCCCTCAGGACAGGGGGCTCCAATCAGCCCCAGCATTTT
. 16 TRBJ1-1 TRBV6-6 . CASSYFGLQASAEAFF TGTGCCAGCAGTTACTTCGGCCTACAAGCGTCGGCTGAAGCTTTCTTT
TRBD2 13 TRBJ2-7 TRBV10-3 . CATTSGSGYEQYF TGTGCCACAACTAGCGGGAGCGGCTACGAGCAGTACTTC
. 16 TRBJ1-5 TRBV19 . CASSIGRRGAYQPQHF TGTGCCAGTAGTATTGGCCGACGGGGGGCTTATCAGCCCCAGCATTTT
TRBD2 17 TRBJ2-2 TRBV15 few CATSRDLGLGNTGELFF TGTGCCACCAGCAGAGATTTGGGACTAGGGAACACCGGGGAGCTGTTTTTT
. 16 TRBJ1-3 TRBV11-3 . CASTPRRRDDGNTIYF TGTGCCAGCACTCCACGTCGACGGGACGATGGAAACACCATATATTTT
. 13 TRBJ2-5 TRBV7-2 . CASSSGSQETQYF TGTGCCAGCAGCAGCGGGTCGCAAGAGACCCAGTACTTC
TRBD1 12 TRBJ2-7 TRBV15 . CATSRDRGRMYF TGTGCCACCAGCAGGGACAGGGGGCGGATGTACTTC